The 27 T cell receptor beta chains in this list originate from one sample, sequenced in a study of shared clonotypes between healthy human individuals. CD8 cells regarded as naive lacked CD45RO, were positively chosen for CCR7, and omitted terminally differentiated effector memory CD45RA+ cells. TCRdb's copy holds only in-frame clones and misses some; the assay was immunoSEQ multiplex PCR. This table has about 590,000 clones, around 95% appearing once. The sample taken for sequencing was naive CD8+ T cells sorted from blood. These receptors were taken from a woman aged 25-40 years in good health.

The rearrangement links TRBV7-6 to TRBJ1-4; D is possibly TRBD1 (5 bases). Trimming removed 4 bases at V and 4 bases at J, with 10 bases between. Per germline, CDR1 SGHVS and CDR2 FNYEAQ. The CDR3 runs 14 residues. CDR3 residues: CASSYGTHNEKLFF. The CDR3 DNA is TGTGCCAGCAGCTACGGGACCCATAATGAAAAACTGTTTTTT.

The chain has TRBV19 and TRBJ1-1; D ambiguous. V was shortened by 5 bases and J by 0 bases, with 10 bases between the two germline ends. This CDR3 is 14 amino acids long. Germline CDR1 is LNHDA and CDR2 is SQIVND (reference sequence). The DNA for the CDR3 is TGTGCCAGTAGTCAGGAGAACATGAACACTGAAGCTTTCTTT. This gives the protein CASSQENMNTEAFF.

CDR3 coding DNA: TGTGCCAGTAGTATAGCTTTATTTGCTAGCGGGAGTCCCGAAGGGGCCCAAGAGACCCAGTACTTC. This encodes CASSIALFASGSPEGAQETQYF. V is TRBV19 and J is TRBJ2-5; 10 bases are a match to TRBD2. There are 22 residues in the CDR3. Losses at the gene ends were 1 base for V and 1 base for J; bases not matched to a gene: 21. The V gene's germline CDR1 is LNHDA and CDR2 SQIVND (reference sequence). Full variable domain (rest looked up from reference TRBV19 and TRBJ2-5): DGGITQSPKYLFRKEGQNVTLSCEQNLNHDAMYWYRQDPGQGLRLIYYSQIVNDFQKGDIAEGYSVSREKKESFPLTVTSAQKNPTAFYLCASSIALFASGSPEGAQETQYFGPGTRLLVL.

As concerns this clone: Other DNA sequences from this sample encode an identical CDR3 as well. The chain is built from TRBV28 and TRBJ2-5; D is undetermined. The V end lost 3 bases, the J end lost 1 base, and 6 bases lay between the germline ends. From germline, CDR1 is MDHEN and CDR2 SYDVKM. The CDR3 length is 13 residues. CDR3 sequence reads: CASSFLLQETQYF. The CDR3 nucleotides read TGTGCCAGCAGTTTTCTGCTCCAAGAGACCCAGTACTTC.

V and J are TRBV7-8 and TRBJ2-1; 12 bases align to TRBD2. The CDR3 spans 15 residues. Trimming took 4 bases from V and 10 from J; bases not matched to a gene: 8. Germline V lookup: CDR1 SGHVS, CDR2 FQNEAQ. The CDR3 spells CASSSSGRVGEEQFF. CDR3 nucleotides: TGTGCCAGCAGCTCTAGCGGGAGGGTAGGGGAAGAGCAGTTCTTC.

The gene calls are TRBV11-2 and TRBJ2-1; D unresolved. This CDR3 spans 13 amino acids. Trimming pared 0 bases from V and 4 bases from J, leaving 4 bases between. Germline CDR1 is SGHAT and CDR2 is FQNNGV. This CDR3 reads CASSLEQYNEQFF. CDR3 nucleotide sequence: TGTGCCAGCAGCTTAGAGCAGTACAATGAGCAGTTCTTC.

V is TRBV19 and J is TRBJ1-5; D unclear. Looked up from germline, CDR1 is LNHDA and CDR2 is SQIVND (reference sequence). The CDR3 runs to 13 residues. Trimming pared 2 bases from V and 6 bases from J, leaving 8 bases between. The CDR3 DNA follows: TGTGCCAGTAGTATATCTTTTTTTCAGCCCCAGCATTTT. Amino acids: CASSISFFQPQHF.

This clone was observed a few times. The rearrangement uses TRBV19 and TRBJ1-2; 10 bases line up with TRBD1. The J segment lost 8 bases and the V segment lost 0 bases, leaving 9 bases of the junction unmatched. This CDR3 contains 16 residues. Germline lookup yields CDR1 LNHDA and CDR2 SQIVND (reference sequence). The CDR3 DNA reads as TGTGCCAGTAGTATAGATCCGGGACAGGGGTACTTCGGCTACACCTTC. This translates into CASSIDPGQGYFGYTF.

This clone was observed once. The J gene is TRBJ2-2, the V gene TRBV13; unclear D gene. CDR3 length: 16 residues. Germline V gene lookup returns CDR1 PRHDT and CDR2 FYEKMQ (reference sequence). V was trimmed by 4 bases and J by 4 bases, leaving 16 bases between them. This CDR3 is CASSSPRPLGTGELFF. In nucleotides, the CDR3 is TGTGCCAGCAGCTCCCCCCGGCCCCTGGGCACCGGGGAGCTGTTTTTT.

V and J are TRBV28 and TRBJ2-4, with D tentatively TRBD2 (5 bases). Germline-derived CDR1 and CDR2 are MDHEN and SYDVKM. V gave up 4 bases and J gave up 0 bases, with 13 bases separating them. CDR3 length equals 16 residues. The CDR3 sequence is CASSSPGELAKNIQYF. DNA for the CDR3: TGTGCCAGCAGTTCCCCCGGGGAGCTAGCCAAAAACATTCAGTACTTC.

This clone was seen just once. This rearrangement joins TRBV5-1 to TRBJ2-7; TRBD1 or TRBD2 may be the D gene (5 bases each). The V end lost 2 bases, the J end lost 3 bases, and 18 bases lay between the germline ends. The CDR3 extends over 16 amino acids. CDR1 is SGHRS and CDR2 is YFSETQ in the germline V gene. The CDR3 DNA reads as TGCGCCAGCAGCTTCGACCGGGACCTAGGTATCTACGAGCAGTACTTC. Translating gives CASSFDRDLGIYEQYF.

The chain uses TRBV10-3 and TRBJ2-5; D possibly corresponds to TRBD2 (5 bases). Germline V gives CDR1 ENHRY, CDR2 SYGVKD. CDR3 length: 18 residues. V gave up 0 bases and J gave up 5 bases, with 22 bases separating them. The CDR3 spells CAISESKGRGENGETQYF. The CDR3 coding sequence is TGTGCCATCAGTGAGTCGAAGGGCCGGGGAGAGAACGGGGAGACCCAGTACTTC.

V and J are TRBV5-4 and TRBJ2-7; D is ambiguous. The CDR3 is 12 residues long. Germline CDR1 SGHNT, CDR2 YYREEE (reference sequence). Trimming removed 4 bases at V and 6 bases at J, with 11 bases between. The CDR3 here is CASSLDTIEQYF. CDR3 bases: TGTGCCAGCAGCCTAGACACGATCGAGCAGTACTTC.

This clone was counted only a few times. The CDR3 protein is CASSLSGSSYNSPLHF. The DNA for the CDR3 is TGTGCCAGTAGTCTAAGTGGGAGCTCCTATAATTCACCCCTCCACTTT. This chain uses TRBV19 with TRBJ1-6; D uncertain. CDR3 size: 16 residues. The germline CDR1 and CDR2 sequences are LNHDA and SQIVND (reference sequence). Trimming took off 5 bases at V and 0 bases at J, with 11 bases between the two ends.

The gene calls are TRBV11-1 and TRBJ2-5; TRBD1 aligns across 8 bases. The CDR3 has 16 residues. Germline loops: CDR1 SGHAT, CDR2 FQDESV (reference sequence). Germline trimming cut 1 base from V and 5 bases from J; bases unmatched to any gene: 9. The CDR3 DNA is TGTGCCAGCAGCTTAGATAGGACAGGGAGATGGGAGACCCAGTACTTC. As protein: CASSLDRTGRWETQYF. The whole variable domain, remainder taken from reference TRBV11-1 and TRBJ2-5, is EAEVAQSPRYKITEKSQAVAFWCDPISGHATLYWYRQILGQGPELLVQFQDESVVDDSQLPKDRFSAERLKGVDSTLKIQPAELGDSAMYLCASSLDRTGRWETQYFGPGTRLLVL.

The rearrangement uses TRBV4-1 and TRBJ2-1; 7 nucleotides match TRBD2. The CDR3 runs to 15 residues. Trimming cost V 4 bases and J 5 bases; bases outside gene matches: 8. CDR1 and CDR2 (germline): MGHRA, YSYEKL. This chain's CDR3 is CASSPSTSSNNEQFF. In DNA form, the CDR3 reads TGCGCCAGCAGCCCTTCGACTAGCAGCAACAATGAGCAGTTCTTC.

This chain links TRBV9 with TRBJ2-1, with 15 bases lining up with TRBD2. J was trimmed by 8 bases and V by 3 bases; bases with no gene match: 15. This CDR3 region has 19 residues. The germline V gene has CDR1 SGDLS and CDR2 YYNGEE. The CDR3 region has the DNA TGTGCCAGCAGCGCCCGGACTAGCGGGAGGGCCCTAGGTTCCCATGAGCAGTTCTTC. Residues: CASSARTSGRALGSHEQFF.

This chain uses TRBV11-2 with TRBJ2-3; D gene uncertain. CDR1 is SGHAT and CDR2 is FQNNGV in the germline V gene. This CDR3 has 15 residues. Trimming pared 7 bases from V and 2 bases from J, leaving 16 bases between. CDR3 residues: CASTKVSVFTDTQYF. The CDR3 region has the DNA TGTGCCAGCACCAAAGTGTCGGTTTTCACAGATACGCAGTATTTT.

The J gene is TRBJ2-2, the V gene TRBV19; D is unclear. Per the germline V gene, CDR1 is LNHDA and CDR2 is SQIVND (reference sequence). V lost 9 bases and J 3 bases, leaving 17 bases between the germline ends. This CDR3 is 15 amino acids long. CDR3 sequence reads: CASRPSSLDTGELFF. The CDR3, as DNA: TGTGCCAGCCGACCAAGTTCGTTGGACACCGGGGAGCTGTTTTTT.

This clone was recorded a few times. J is TRBJ2-1 and V is TRBV20-1; D not certain. The CDR3 is 10 amino acids. The germline gives CDR1 DFQATT, CDR2 SNEGSKA (reference sequence). Trimming shortened V by 4 bases and J by 8 bases, and 6 bases separated the two germline ends. CDR3 nucleotide sequence: TGCAGTGCTATCCTTCATGAGCAGTTCTTC. This sequence encodes CSAILHEQFF.

The chain links TRBV28 to TRBJ2-3; maybe TRBD2 (6 bases). The CDR3 sequence is 17 residues long. Deletions cut 4 bases from V and 2 bases from J, with 19 bases between. Germline V gene sequence: CDR1 MDHEN, CDR2 SYDVKM. The CDR3 coding sequence is TGTGCCAGCAGTTACCGCGGGGTCCTGCTAGACACAGATACGCAGTATTTT. Its translation: CASSYRGVLLDTDTQYF.

This chain joins TRBV28 and TRBJ1-4; D call uncertain. Trimming removed 3 bases at V and 3 bases at J, with 5 bases between. CDR1 and CDR2 from the germline V gene are MDHEN and SYDVKM. The CDR3 is made up of 13 amino acids. The CDR3 reads CASSFEPNEKLFF. CDR3 DNA: TGTGCCAGCAGTTTTGAGCCTAATGAAAAACTGTTTTTT.

This chain links TRBV29-1 with TRBJ2-1; the match to TRBD2 covers 10 bases. Germline lookup yields CDR1 SQVTM and CDR2 ANQGSEA. CDR3 length equals 15 residues. With 8 bases clipped from V and 5 bases from J, the junction kept 12 bases outside the gene matches. The CDR3 DNA reads TGCAGCATTTGGGGGAGACTAGCGGGTGACAATGAGCAGTTCTTC. This gives the protein CSIWGRLAGDNEQFF.

This chain uses TRBV28 with TRBJ1-4, with D unresolved. The germline CDR1 and CDR2 sequences are MDHEN and SYDVKM. The CDR3 covers 16 residues. Trimming took 4 bases from V and 0 from J, leaving 12 bases between them. The CDR3 DNA reads TGTGCCAGCAGTTCCGAGAGGATCCCAACTAATGAAAAACTGTTTTTT. Its translation: CASSSERIPTNEKLFF.

This clone was seen only once. This chain joins TRBV11-3 and TRBJ1-2, with D uncertain. This CDR3 spans 14 amino acids. The V gene's germline CDR1 is SGHNT and CDR2 YENEEA. With 5 bases removed from V and 3 bases from J, the gap between germline ends came to 13 bases. This CDR3 reads CASSPLSGYYGYTF. CDR3 nucleotide sequence: TGTGCCAGCAGCCCTCTTAGTGGGTACTATGGCTACACCTTC.

The chain is built from TRBV7-9 and TRBJ2-7; D uncertain. CDR1 and CDR2 (germline): SEHNR, FQNEAQ (reference sequence). V gave up 10 bases and J gave up 1 base, with 11 bases separating them. The CDR3 is 12 residues long. The CDR3 region has the DNA TGTGCCATAGAGGCCTATTCCTACGAGCAGTACTTC. This codes for CAIEAYSYEQYF.

The chain carries TRBV6-1 and TRBJ2-1; 10 bases are a match to TRBD2. V gave up 2 bases and J gave up 7 bases; unmatched junction bases: 5. CDR1 is MNHNS and CDR2 is SASEGT in the germline V gene. CDR3 size: 15 residues. CDR3 bases: TGTGCCAGCAGTGAACTAGCGGGAGTATCGAATGAGCAGTTCTTC. The encoded protein is CASSELAGVSNEQFF.